The rows below give T cell receptor beta chains drawn from one sample of a study of radiotherapy plus CTLA-4 blockade in lung cancer. Only in-frame clones appear in the TCRdb table, and some are missing; sequencing was by immunoSEQ multiplex PCR. The sample records some 73,000 clones, roughly four fifths being singletons. Here the sequenced sample was peripheral blood, taken from a patient treated with radiotherapy plus ipilimumab. These receptor sequences come from a human donor with non-small cell lung cancer whose response to radiotherapy plus ipilimumab could not be evaluated. Both conserved end residues are part of each CDR3. The D gene is left open where the match is weak. Rows may omit the clone size; those that give it use once, few, many or a size class.

J: TRBJ2-1
V: TRBV5-1
D: .
size: few
DNA: TGCGCCAGCAGCTTGGACAGGGCCTGGGATGAGCAGTTCTTC
CDR3: CASSLDRAWDEQFF

J: TRBJ2-7
V: TRBV4-3
D: TRBD2
size: .
DNA: TGCGCCAGCAGCCAAGGCAGGGCGACTAGCGGGGGGGTCTCCTACGAGCAGTACTTC
CDR3: CASSQGRATSGGVSYEQYF

J: TRBJ2-7
V: TRBV29-1
D: TRBD2
size: .
DNA: TGCAGCGTCCCGGGAGGCAATTCCTACGAGCAGTACTTC
CDR3: CSVPGGNSYEQYF

J: TRBJ1-5
V: TRBV30
D: .
size: .
DNA: TGTGCCTGGCAGGGGAGAGGTCAGCCCCAGCATTTT
CDR3: CAWQGRGQPQHF

J: TRBJ1-3
V: TRBV6-6
D: .
size: few
DNA: TGTGCCAGCAGTTACGGGGGGGACCGTGGAAACACCATATATTTT
CDR3: CASSYGGDRGNTIYF

J: TRBJ1-1
V: TRBV11-1
D: TRBD1
size: .
DNA: TGTGCCAGCAGCATCGACAGGGGTCTGAACACTGAAGCTTTCTTT
CDR3: CASSIDRGLNTEAFF

J: TRBJ1-4
V: TRBV7-9
D: .
size: .
DNA: TGTGCCAGCAGCTTAGAAGGGGGTTACGGTGAAAAACTGTTTTTT
CDR3: CASSLEGGYGEKLFF

J: TRBJ1-1
V: TRBV4-1
D: TRBD1
size: .
DNA: TGCGCCAGCAGCCAATCCCTGGGACAGGATGAAGCTTTCTTT
CDR3: CASSQSLGQDEAFF

J: TRBJ1-2
V: TRBV5-1
D: .
size: once
DNA: TGCGCCAGCAGTTCAGTAGAATCCAGGGAAACGGGCGGCTACACCTTC
CDR3: CASSSVESRETGGYTF

J: TRBJ1-2
V: TRBV4-1
D: .
size: .
DNA: TGCGCCAGCAGCCAAGTTCAAATACAGACCCGAGGCTACACCTTC
CDR3: CASSQVQIQTRGYTF

J: TRBJ2-5
V: TRBV18
D: .
size: .
DNA: TGTGCCAGCTCACCGTCCGTCCAGGGGCTGGGGGAGACCCAGTACTTC
CDR3: CASSPSVQGLGETQYF

J: TRBJ1-2
V: TRBV10-3
D: .
size: few
DNA: TGTGCCATCAGCGGGGAGGGCCCCTATGGCTACACCTTC
CDR3: CAISGEGPYGYTF

J: TRBJ2-7
V: TRBV19
D: .
size: .
DNA: TGTGCCAGTAGTATAGCCCTTAGTCTATCCTACGAGCAGTACTTC
CDR3: CASSIALSLSYEQYF

J: TRBJ2-5
V: TRBV15
D: .
size: few
DNA: TGTGCCACCAGCGGTCTCGCGTGGACTTCCCAAGAGACCCAGTACTTC
CDR3: CATSGLAWTSQETQYF

J: TRBJ2-7
V: TRBV5-1
D: .
size: .
DNA: TGCGCCAGCAGCTTCGACAGGTCCTACGAGCAGTACTTC
CDR3: CASSFDRSYEQYF

J: TRBJ1-5
V: TRBV5-8
D: .
size: once
DNA: TGTGCCAGCAGCGCCCTCGGGACACCGGACGGTCAGCCCCAGCATTTT
CDR3: CASSALGTPDGQPQHF

J: TRBJ1-1
V: TRBV18
D: TRBD1
size: .
DNA: TGTGCCAGCTCACCAAATTTTGGGACAGACATGAACACTGAAGCTTTCTTT
CDR3: CASSPNFGTDMNTEAFF

J: TRBJ2-7
V: TRBV27
D: .
size: .
DNA: TGTGCCAGCAGTGGAACAGGGCTCCACGAGCAGTACTTC
CDR3: CASSGTGLHEQYF

J: TRBJ1-1
V: TRBV7-9
D: TRBD1
size: .
DNA: TGTGCCAGCAGCTGGTCAGGACAGGGGAATGTAAACACTGAAGCTTTCTTT
CDR3: CASSWSGQGNVNTEAFF

J: TRBJ1-2
V: TRBV4-2
D: .
size: .
DNA: TGTGCCAGCAGCCACAGAGTTATGGCTACAGACAACACCTTC
CDR3: CASSHRVMATDNTF

J: TRBJ2-7
V: TRBV19
D: TRBD2
size: .
DNA: TGTGCCAGTAGTATAGATTGGGCTAGCGGAAGCTCCTACGAGCAGTACTTC
CDR3: CASSIDWASGSSYEQYF

J: TRBJ2-5
V: TRBV9
D: .
size: .
DNA: TGTGCCAGCAGCGTACAGGGGATCCAAGAGACCCAGTACTTC
CDR3: CASSVQGIQETQYF

J: TRBJ2-7
V: TRBV11-2
D: .
size: .
DNA: TGTGCCAGCAGCTTGGGTGGAGGCTACGAGCAGTACTTC
CDR3: CASSLGGGYEQYF

J: TRBJ2-1
V: TRBV4-2
D: TRBD2
size: .
DNA: TGTGCCAGCAGCCAAGATAAGTGGCAGGGCGCTAGCGGTAAGCAGTTCTTC
CDR3: CASSQDKWQGASGKQFF

J: TRBJ2-7
V: TRBV7-9
D: TRBD2
size: .
DNA: TGCGCCAGCAGCCACGGCGGGACTAGCGGGGGGACAATCTACGAGCAGTACTTC
CDR3: CASSHGGTSGGTIYEQYF

J: TRBJ2-7
V: TRBV7-3
D: TRBD1
size: .
DNA: TGTGCCAGCAGTAAACAAGGACAGGCAGAGCAGTACTTC
CDR3: CASSKQGQAEQYF

J: TRBJ2-3
V: TRBV6-5
D: .
size: once
DNA: TGTGCCAGCAGTTACGGGCGACCTAGCACAGATACGCAGTATTTT
CDR3: CASSYGRPSTDTQYF

J: TRBJ2-4
V: TRBV2
D: .
size: few
DNA: TGTGCCAGCAGTTCCGGGACTCCTCTAGCCAAAAACATTCAGTACTTC
CDR3: CASSSGTPLAKNIQYF

J: TRBJ1-1
V: TRBV27
D: .
size: .
DNA: TGTGCCAGCGGGACTCTGAACACTGAAGCTTTCTTT
CDR3: CASGTLNTEAFF

J: TRBJ1-1
V: TRBV6-1
D: .
size: .
DNA: TGTGCCAGCAGTGTGACACATCGAAGGACTGAAGCTTTCTTT
CDR3: CASSVTHRRTEAFF

J: TRBJ1-5
V: TRBV6-1
D: TRBD1
size: .
DNA: TGTGCCAGCACCCTTGACAGGGCCCGGAGTCAGCCCCAGCATTTT
CDR3: CASTLDRARSQPQHF

J: TRBJ2-1
V: TRBV7-3
D: TRBD2
size: .
DNA: TGTGCCAGCAGCTCTGTAGCGGGGTACAGAAATGAGCAGTTCTTC
CDR3: CASSSVAGYRNEQFF

J: TRBJ2-2
V: TRBV5-1
D: TRBD2
size: .
DNA: TGCGCCAGCAGCTTGCGGGGGGGCCCGGTCGGCACCGGGGAGCTGTTTTTT
CDR3: CASSLRGGPVGTGELFF

J: TRBJ2-2
V: TRBV10-3
D: .
size: .
DNA: TGTGCCATCTATCAGGGTACCGGGGAGCTGTTTTTT
CDR3: CAIYQGTGELFF

J: TRBJ2-3
V: TRBV7-9
D: .
size: once
DNA: TGTGCCAGCAGCACGACTATGACGGGAGTCGGAGATACGCAGTATTTT
CDR3: CASSTTMTGVGDTQYF

J: TRBJ2-7
V: TRBV5-1
D: .
size: .
DNA: TGCGCCAGCAGCCTCGGGGAGTCCGAGCAGTACTTC
CDR3: CASSLGESEQYF

J: TRBJ2-7
V: TRBV27
D: .
size: .
DNA: TGTGCCAGCAGTCTTTTAGCTAGGACCTACGAGCAGTACTTC
CDR3: CASSLLARTYEQYF

J: TRBJ1-2
V: TRBV27
D: TRBD1
size: .
DNA: TGTGCCAGCCGGGACAGGGCAGGTTATGGCTACACCTTC
CDR3: CASRDRAGYGYTF

J: TRBJ2-1
V: TRBV13
D: TRBD2
size: few
DNA: TGTGCCAGCAGCTCCTGGCTAGCGGGTGTGTACAATGAGCAGTTCTTC
CDR3: CASSSWLAGVYNEQFF

J: TRBJ1-2
V: TRBV7-3
D: TRBD1
size: .
DNA: TGTGCCAGCAGCCTCACACCCGGACAGGGAAGTGGCTACACCTTC
CDR3: CASSLTPGQGSGYTF

J: TRBJ1-1
V: TRBV7-2
D: .
size: .
DNA: TGTGCCAGCAGCTACTTTAAAGCAGGGGACACTGAAGCTTTCTTT
CDR3: CASSYFKAGDTEAFF

J: TRBJ1-4
V: TRBV28
D: .
size: few
DNA: TGTGCCAGCAGCTCCCAGCGATTCCCAGAAAAACTGTTTTTT
CDR3: CASSSQRFPEKLFF

J: TRBJ2-3
V: TRBV6-6
D: .
size: .
DNA: TGTGCCAGCCGCAGCCCCGAAGCGGGTAGCACAGATACGCAGTATTTT
CDR3: CASRSPEAGSTDTQYF

J: TRBJ1-3
V: TRBV5-1
D: .
size: .
DNA: TGCGCCAGCAGTCCCCCCGAGACAGTCCGAAACACCATATATTTT
CDR3: CASSPPETVRNTIYF

J: TRBJ2-1
V: TRBV4-1
D: TRBD1
size: few
DNA: TGCGCCAGCAGCCAAGGGGTGGGACAGGGTAACAATGAGCAGTTCTTC
CDR3: CASSQGVGQGNNEQFF